What follows are 17 T cell receptor beta chains derived from one specimen sequenced in a study of molecular identifiers for immune sequencing clone quantification. Each CDR3 protein is one row after TCRdb ran MiXCR on the PCR reads. There are approximately 550,000 distinct CDR3 sequences in the sample; about 21% occur only once, and 0.84% lies in the top ten. What was sequenced was naive CD8+ T cells from blood, with Jurkat cell RNA spiked in. The subset is: FACS-sorted CD8+CD4-CCR7+CD45RA+ naive T cells. These receptor sequences come from a human donor in good health. Some libraries in this study had Jurkat cell RNA spiked in.

In its sample, this clonotype was seen many times. The chain employs TRBV20-1 and TRBJ1-5; D may be TRBD1 (5 bases). The germline V gene has CDR1 DFQATT and CDR2 SNEGSKA (reference sequence). Trimming removed 6 bases at V and 3 bases at J, with 12 bases between. The CDR3 is made up of 13 amino acids. CDR3 DNA: TGCAGTGCCCCGGGACCCTACAATCAGCCCCAGCATTTT. Translated, it gives CSAPGPYNQPQHF.

With respect to this clonotype: Relative to the germline gene, one junction end is altered; a read error may explain this. The gene calls are TRBV12-5 and TRBJ1-5, with TRBD1 as a possible D gene (6 bases). The V gene's germline CDR1 is LGHNT and CDR2 FRNRAP. There are 15 residues in the CDR3. CDR3 amino acids: CASGLFQGYNRPQHF. The CDR3 DNA reads as TGTGCTAGTGGTTTGTTCCAGGGGTACAATCGGCCCCAGCATTTT.

This chain uses TRBV3-1 with TRBJ2-7; D gene uncertain. CDR1 and CDR2 from the germline V gene are LGHDT and YNNKEL (reference sequence). The CDR3 totals 15 residues. V was clipped by 5 bases and J by 3 bases, with 17 bases between them. CDR3 in DNA: TGTGCCAGCAGCGGCGTTGGGCAGCCGGACTACGAGCAGTACTTC. Translation gives CASSGVGQPDYEQYF.

This clonotype occurred a few times. J is TRBJ1-4 and V is TRBV12-3 or TRBV12-4; D is perhaps TRBD1 (5 bases). CDR3 length: 16 residues. Trimming removed 6 bases from V and 3 bases from J, with 17 bases in between. DNA for the CDR3: TGTGCCAGCAGCCCATCCCCAGGGCTGGCTAATGAAAAACTGTTTTTT. Translation gives CASSPSPGLANEKLFF.

This chain links TRBV20-1 with TRBJ1-1, with D hard to call. V was shortened by 5 bases and J by 1 base, with 14 bases between the two germline ends. Germline V gene lookup returns CDR1 DFQATT and CDR2 SNEGSKA (reference sequence). This CDR3 spans 14 amino acids. CDR3 coding DNA: TGCAGTGCTCCAGATAAATTACAGAACACTGAAGCTTTCTTT. It yields the protein CSAPDKLQNTEAFF.

About this clonotype: Being one base from a much bigger clone, this may be a read error. This chain connects TRBV20-1 to TRBJ2-7, with TRBD2 matching 8 bases. The CDR3 contains 14 residues. The germline gives CDR1 DFQATT, CDR2 SNEGSKA (reference sequence). The DNA for the CDR3 is TGCTGTGCTAGCTTGGGACTAGGGGTCTACGAGCAGTACTTC. This gives the protein CCASLGLGVYEQYF.

In its sample, this clonotype was seen a few times. CDR3 coding DNA: TGTGCCAGCAGCTTAGTCCCTAGCGACTCCTACGAGCAGTACTTC. Translating gives CASSLVPSDSYEQYF. The chain joins TRBV7-2 to TRBJ2-7; possibly TRBD2 for D (6 bases). The CDR3 consists of 15 residues. V lost 1 base and J 0 bases, leaving 10 bases between the germline ends. The V gene's germline CDR1 is SGHTA and CDR2 FQGNSA.

The genes are TRBV30 and TRBJ2-1; no definite D call. Trimming left V 4 bases short and J 6 bases short, with 7 bases between. Germline CDR1 and CDR2: GTSNPN and SVGIG (reference sequence). The CDR3 totals 11 residues. The CDR3 loop reads CAWNNANEQFF. In DNA, the CDR3 is TGTGCCTGGAATAACGCCAATGAGCAGTTCTTC.

This rearrangement joins TRBV7-2 to TRBJ2-1; 7 bases align to TRBD2. V lost 1 base to trimming and J lost 0 bases; unmatched junction nucleotides: 6. CDR1 is SGHTA, CDR2 FQGNSA, per germline. The CDR3 spans 17 residues. CDR3 amino acids: CASSLEGLFGSYNEQFF. CDR3 sequence (DNA): TGTGCCAGCAGCTTAGAGGGACTATTTGGCTCCTACAATGAGCAGTTCTTC.

The rearrangement links TRBV19 to TRBJ1-1; possibly TRBD1 for D (5 bases). Trimming removed 0 bases from V and 5 bases from J, with 16 bases in between. The CDR3 is 16 amino acids. In germline, CDR1 is LNHDA, CDR2 SQIVND (reference sequence). The CDR3 DNA follows: TGTGCCAGTAGTATAGATCCGGGGGTAAGGAGGACTGAAGCTTTCTTT. Translation: CASSIDPGVRRTEAFF.

As for this clonotype: This CDR3 is missing its conserved last phenylalanine or tryptophan, likely due to a read error. V and J are TRBV9 and TRBJ2-7, with D possibly TRBD2 on 6 matching bases. V gave up 0 bases and J gave up 0 bases, with 10 bases separating them. The CDR3 is made up of 15 amino acids. CDR1 and CDR2 from the germline V gene are SGDLS and YYNGEE. The CDR3 region is CASSVAGASSYEQYL. The CDR3, as DNA: TGTGCCAGCAGCGTAGCGGGAGCGAGCTCCTACGAGCAGTACCTC.

This clonotype appeared a few times. The chain joins TRBV27 to TRBJ2-7; TRBD1 matches 7 bases. CDR1 is MNHEY and CDR2 is SMNVEV in the germline V gene (reference sequence). This CDR3 is 12 amino acids long. Trimming at V came to 8 bases and at J to 3 bases, leaving 4 bases not matched to a gene. The CDR3 region is CASSRGLYEQYF. The DNA of the CDR3 is TGTGCCAGCTCAAGGGGGCTCTACGAGCAGTACTTC.

The chain is built from TRBV4-2 and TRBJ2-1; 10 bases map to TRBD2. Unmatched junction bases numbered 8, after V lost 0 bases and J lost 0 bases. Germline V lookup: CDR1 LGHNA, CDR2 YNFKEQ. The CDR3 has 19 residues. The CDR3, as DNA: TGTGCCAGCAGCCAAGATAGCCTAGCGGGAGAAGCCTCCTACAATGAGCAGTTCTTC. This gives the protein CASSQDSLAGEASYNEQFF.

This chain uses TRBV15 with TRBJ2-7, with D maybe TRBD1 (6 bases). Trimming pared 9 bases from V and 2 bases from J, leaving 17 bases between. CDR3 size: 14 residues. Germline assignment: CDR1 LNHNV and CDR2 YYDKDF (reference sequence). The CDR3 spells CATRDLGATYEQYF. The CDR3 bases are TGTGCCACGCGAGATTTGGGGGCGACCTACGAGCAGTACTTC. Complete variable domain (other parts from reference TRBV15 and TRBJ2-7): DAMVIQNPRYQVTQFGKPVTLSCSQTLNHNVMYWYQQKSSQAPKLLFHYYDKDFNNEADTPDNFQSRRPNTSFCFLDIRSPGLGDTAMYLCATRDLGATYEQYFGPGTRLTVT.

On this clonotype itself: Here the CDR3 omits its conserved ending phenylalanine or tryptophan, so a read error is the likely source. The J gene is TRBJ2-5, the V gene TRBV19, with D maybe TRBD1 (6 bases). V shed 6 bases and J shed 1 base, with 12 bases lying between them. CDR3 length: 14 amino acids. Per germline, CDR1 LNHDA and CDR2 SQIVND (reference sequence). The DNA for the CDR3 is TGTGCCAGTAGCAAAGGACAGTTCCAAGAGACCCAGTACCTC. Translation gives CASSKGQFQETQYL.

The rearrangement links TRBV6-5 to TRBJ2-2; weak D call: TRBD1 (6 bases). The CDR3 extends over 15 amino acids. The ends were cut back, 6 bases at V and 4 bases at J, with 15 bases in the middle. The germline V gene has CDR1 MNHEY and CDR2 SVGAGI. The CDR3 DNA follows: TGTGCCAGCAGAGATCGGGACACATCCACCGGGGAGCTGTTTTTT. Translating gives CASRDRDTSTGELFF.

This chain connects TRBV11-3 to TRBJ2-1; tentatively, D is TRBD2 (6 bases). The CDR3 is 15 amino acids. Trimming removed 3 bases at V and 3 bases at J, with 12 bases between. The germline V gene encodes CDR1 SGHNT and CDR2 YENEEA. Written as DNA, the CDR3 is TGTGCCAGCAGCTTGGGGACTGTAAACTACAATGAGCAGTTCTTC. Its translation: CASSLGTVNYNEQFF.